The 15 T cell receptor beta chains in this list originate from one sample, sequenced in a study of cytomegalovirus exposure and HLA in healthy donors. The PCR made use of 60 Vbeta and 13 Jbeta primers. Using immunoSEQ multiplex PCR, the repertoire was profiled, and TCRdb retains in-frame clones only, with some absent. The table includes 170,000 or so clones, 75% detected once. Sequenced: PBMCs. The receptors were gathered from a male donor in good health and CMV-seronegative.

This clone appeared once. The J gene is TRBJ2-7, the V gene TRBV28; the match to TRBD2 covers 13 bases. This CDR3 is built from 16 residues. In germline, CDR1 is MDHEN, CDR2 SYDVKM. V shed 6 bases, J shed 0 bases, and the junction held 5 bases outside the gene matches. CDR3 sequence reads: CASRGLAGQSSYEQYF. The CDR3 nucleotides read TGTGCCAGCAGGGGACTAGCGGGACAAAGCTCCTACGAGCAGTACTTC.

The chain has TRBV6-6 and TRBJ1-3; D gene unclear. CDR3 size: 16 residues. Trimming removed 4 bases at V and 0 bases at J, with 13 bases between. Germline values: CDR1 MNHNY, CDR2 SVGAGI (reference sequence). In DNA form, the CDR3 reads TGTGCCAGCAGTTCTAAGACACGTCTCTCTGGAAACACCATATATTTT. This encodes CASSSKTRLSGNTIYF.

The chain has TRBV19 and TRBJ2-3, with D possibly TRBD1 on 6 matching bases. Trimming took off 5 bases at V and 0 bases at J, with 12 bases between the two ends. Per germline, CDR1 LNHDA and CDR2 SQIVND (reference sequence). The CDR3 contains 15 residues. The CDR3 nucleotides read TGTGCCAGTAGTCTCCGGACAGCTAGCACAGATACGCAGTATTTT. It is translated as CASSLRTASTDTQYF. The full variable domain, in which reference TRBV19 and TRBJ2-3 provide the parts outside the CDR3, is DGGITQSPKYLFRKEGQNVTLSCEQNLNHDAMYWYRQDPGQGLRLIYYSQIVNDFQKGDIAEGYSVSREKKESFPLTVTSAQKNPTAFYLCASSLRTASTDTQYFGPGTRLTVL.

The chain combines TRBV7-2 with TRBJ2-7; 8 positions match TRBD2. The CDR3 is made up of 15 amino acids. From germline, CDR1 is SGHTA and CDR2 FQGNSA. The V gene end was trimmed by 1 base and the J gene end by 2 bases; junction bases not matched to a gene: 4. CDR3 amino acids: CASSLVSGVTYEQYF. DNA for the CDR3: TGTGCCAGCAGCTTAGTTAGCGGGGTTACCTACGAGCAGTACTTC.

The chain links TRBV7-8 to TRBJ1-1; TRBD1 agrees at 11 bases. The CDR3 is made up of 16 amino acids. Looked up from germline, CDR1 is SGHVS and CDR2 is FQNEAQ. The trim removed 5 bases at V and 3 bases at J, leaving 8 bases unmatched. CDR3 loop: CASSLIPGQGDTEAFF. In DNA, the CDR3 is TGTGCCAGCAGCCTCATACCGGGACAGGGGGACACTGAAGCTTTCTTT.

This sequence joins TRBV4-2 and TRBJ2-1, with TRBD1 as a possible D gene (5 bases). The germline V gene has CDR1 LGHNA and CDR2 YNFKEQ. The CDR3 spans 15 residues. Trimming cost V 3 bases and J 2 bases, with 11 bases left between them. The CDR3 reads CASSQERQPYNEQFF. The CDR3 DNA follows: TGTGCCAGCAGCCAGGAACGACAGCCCTACAATGAGCAGTTCTTC.

This clone was counted only a few times. The V gene is TRBV21-1, the J gene TRBJ1-2; the table's D call, TRBD1, was not checked against the DNA. TRBV21-1 is a listed pseudogene. This CDR3 is built from 15 residues. Here the CDR3 reads CASSKGGIANYGYTF. As DNA, the CDR3 is TGTGCCAGCAGCAAAGGGGGCATAGCTAACTATGGCTACACCTTC.

The rearrangement uses TRBV4-1 and TRBJ1-2, with a tentative D call TRBD1 (5 bases). The V gene's germline CDR1 is MGHRA and CDR2 YSYEKL. V lost 0 bases, J lost 8 bases, and 16 bases lay in between. The CDR3 loop spans 15 amino acids. The CDR3, as DNA: TGCGCCAGCAGCCAAGAGCCGCAGGGCTTGAGCGGCTACACCTTC. Translating it yields CASSQEPQGLSGYTF.

The rearrangement uses TRBV30 and TRBJ2-3, with D tentatively TRBD1 (5 bases). This CDR3 is built from 14 residues. V was clipped by 0 bases and J by 6 bases, with 13 bases between them. The germline V gene encodes CDR1 GTSNPN and CDR2 SVGIG (reference sequence). DNA for the CDR3: TGTGCCTGGAGTGTAGGGGCATTCTCGGATACGCAGTATTTT. Encoded protein: CAWSVGAFSDTQYF.

The chain carries TRBV28 and TRBJ2-7; 10 positions match TRBD1. The CDR3 is made up of 17 amino acids. J was trimmed by 3 bases and V by 5 bases; bases with no gene match: 13. In germline, CDR1 is MDHEN, CDR2 SYDVKM. CDR3 protein: CASSPDRGRGNYYEQYF. The CDR3 DNA is TGTGCCAGCAGTCCAGACAGGGGGCGGGGTAATTACTACGAGCAGTACTTC.

The gene calls are TRBV19 and TRBJ1-5, with a tentative D call TRBD1 (5 bases). Germline V gene data show CDR1 as LNHDA and CDR2 as SQIVND (reference sequence). Trimming stripped 4 bases from V and 5 bases from J, with 18 bases between. The CDR3 spans 16 residues. CDR3 bases: TGTGCCAGTAGTACCCTCCTATTTGGAGGGGATCAGCCCCAGCATTTT. Amino acids: CASSTLLFGGDQPQHF.

The chain combines TRBV11-2 with TRBJ1-2; 8 nucleotides line up with TRBD1. This CDR3 contains 15 residues. V was clipped by 4 bases and J by 2 bases; unmatched bases: 6. Per the germline V gene, CDR1 is SGHAT and CDR2 is FQNNGV. CDR3 in DNA: TGTGCCAGCAGCTCCCGGACAGGGTGGAACTATGGCTACACCTTC. Amino acids: CASSSRTGWNYGYTF. The variable domain in full, completed from reference TRBV11-2 and TRBJ1-2, reads EAGVAQSPRYKIIEKRQSVAFWCNPISGHATLYWYQQILGQGPKLLIQFQNNGVVDDSQLPKDRFSAERLKGVDSTLKIQPAKLEDSAVYLCASSSRTGWNYGYTFGSGTRLTVV.

The genes are TRBV7-3 and TRBJ2-1; D may be TRBD2 (6 bases). The CDR3 consists of 13 residues. Between the trimmed V and J ends, which lost 5 bases and 10 bases, there was a span of 15 bases. Per the germline V gene, CDR1 is SGHTA and CDR2 is FQGTGA. DNA for the CDR3: TGTGCCAGCAGCCCCCGTGTGGCGGGGGAGCAGTTCTTC. Translating gives CASSPRVAGEQFF.

The V call is TRBV28, the J call TRBJ2-1; TRBD2 matches 10 bases. This CDR3 is 15 amino acids long. V dropped 2 bases and J dropped 9; count of bases not matched to a gene: 7. Germline values: CDR1 MDHEN, CDR2 SYDVKM. In DNA, the CDR3 is TGTGCCAGCAGTTTAGGTACTAGCGGGATTGTTGAGCAGTTCTTC. Translation: CASSLGTSGIVEQFF.

This clone was recorded once. The rearrangement links TRBV28 to TRBJ2-7; D not resolved. Germline CDR1 MDHEN, CDR2 SYDVKM. This CDR3 is 11 amino acids long. Trimming cost V 3 bases and J 5 bases, with 5 bases left between them. The CDR3 region has the DNA TGTGCCAGCAGTTTTTATGACGAGCAGTACTTC. As protein: CASSFYDEQYF.